The TCR beta chain under discussion was sequenced for a study of T cell repertoires in cytomegalovirus infection (dated by TCRdb to about 2019). General notes on the study: Peptide stimulations targeted recently identified HLA-C-restricted CMV epitopes, whose presentation resists viral immunomodulation, together with well-studied HLA-B-restricted epitopes. Because public TCR beta signatures pointed to carriage of CMV infection together with the matching HLA type, the HLA type of each donor mattered for the analysis. The research as a whole found: In both this cohort and an independent roughly 400-donor cohort, the cumulative frequency of public TCR beta family members distinguished carriers of CMV infection plus the relevant HLA type. In the ex vivo response, HLA-C-restricted CMV-specific TCR beta clonotypes were dominant, and in two of eight donors the single most frequent clonotype came from this HLA-C-restricted group.

The instrument was an Illumina HiSeq 1500. The public reads were quality trimmed at Q25 with fastp and then assembled into clones with MiXCR by TCRdb, keeping productive beta chains. Entries are consolidated by CDR3 protein sequence, retaining the most common genes and DNA. Recorded for this sample are roughly 78,000 distinct CDR3 sequences; roughly 40% of them occurred a single time. The ten top clones hold more than 80% of the sample. CDR1 and CDR2 are drawn from the germline V gene: SGHAT, FQNNGV. Germline trimming: 0 bases from V, 4 bases from J; junction bases outside gene matches: 4. The CDR3 starts with the cysteine, ends with the phenylalanine, and has 16 residues. The DNA shown is the 48-base CDR3, in frame from base 1. The treatment or condition label for this specimen denotes: in vitro stimulation with specific CMV peptide epitopes to enrich CMV-specific T cells. Worth noting for this clonotype: The antigen it binds to is not known. The sample holds no much larger clone one base away, and base qualities are not on file.

The rearranged chain carries TRBV11-2 and TRBJ2-3; TRBD2 matches 10 bases in the middle. Sequenced here: CD8+ T cells from cultured PBMCs, sampled from culture after CMV antigen stimulation. The sequence was collected from a human donor in good health (CMV status not recorded). Some clones in this sample may be carry-over from other donors' samples. The CDR3 protein is CASSLELAGIADTQYF. The sequenced DNA is TGTGCCAGCAGCTTAGAACTAGCGGGGATCGCAGATACGCAGTATTTT.